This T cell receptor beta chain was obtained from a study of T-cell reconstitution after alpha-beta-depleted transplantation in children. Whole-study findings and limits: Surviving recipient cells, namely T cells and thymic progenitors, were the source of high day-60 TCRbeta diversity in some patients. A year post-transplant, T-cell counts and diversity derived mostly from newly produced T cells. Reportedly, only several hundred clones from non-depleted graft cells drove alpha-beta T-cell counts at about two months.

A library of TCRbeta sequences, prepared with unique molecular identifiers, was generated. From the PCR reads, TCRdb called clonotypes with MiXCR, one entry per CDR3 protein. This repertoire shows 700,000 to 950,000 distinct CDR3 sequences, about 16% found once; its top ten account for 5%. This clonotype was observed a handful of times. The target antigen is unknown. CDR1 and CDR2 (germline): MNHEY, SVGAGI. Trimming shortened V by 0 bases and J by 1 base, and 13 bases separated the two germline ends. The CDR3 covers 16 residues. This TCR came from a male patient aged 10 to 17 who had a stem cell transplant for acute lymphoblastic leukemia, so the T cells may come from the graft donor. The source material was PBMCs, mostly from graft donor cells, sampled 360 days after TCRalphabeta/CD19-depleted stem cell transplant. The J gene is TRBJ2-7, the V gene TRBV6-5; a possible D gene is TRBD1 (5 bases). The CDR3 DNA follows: TGTGCCAGCAGTTACTCGAGAGGTCCAGGGTCCTACGAGCAGTACTTC. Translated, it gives CASSYSRGPGSYEQYF.